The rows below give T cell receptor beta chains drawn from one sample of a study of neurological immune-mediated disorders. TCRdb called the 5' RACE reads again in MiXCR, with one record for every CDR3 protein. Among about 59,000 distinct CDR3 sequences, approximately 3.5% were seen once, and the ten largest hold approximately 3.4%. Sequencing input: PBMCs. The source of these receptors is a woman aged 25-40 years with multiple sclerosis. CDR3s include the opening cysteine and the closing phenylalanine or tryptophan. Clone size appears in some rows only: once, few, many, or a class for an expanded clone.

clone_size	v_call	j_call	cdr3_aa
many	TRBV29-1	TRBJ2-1	CSVDGVGNEQFF
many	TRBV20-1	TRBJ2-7	CSAETRLAAGEQYF
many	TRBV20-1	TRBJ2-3	CSAILGLAPDTQYF
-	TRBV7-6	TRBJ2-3	CASGTGDLDTQYF
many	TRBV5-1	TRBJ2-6	CASSLGGSHSGANVLTF
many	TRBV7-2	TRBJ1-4	CASSRTGKNEKLFF
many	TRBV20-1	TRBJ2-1	CSARSPQTSALQFF
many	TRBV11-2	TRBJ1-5	CASSFGRSNQPQHF
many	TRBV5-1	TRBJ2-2	CASSSQGTGELFF
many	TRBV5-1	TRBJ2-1	CASRSAGGPYNEQFF
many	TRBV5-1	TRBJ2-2	CASSLVNGELFF
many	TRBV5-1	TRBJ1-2	CASSLTGRTYGYTF
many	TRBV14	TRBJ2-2	CASSQDPRGASGELFF
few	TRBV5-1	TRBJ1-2	CASSPPPLQGDYGYTF
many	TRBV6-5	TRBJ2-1	CASSSERSYNEQFF
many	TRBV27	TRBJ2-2	CASSLYRGLTGELFF
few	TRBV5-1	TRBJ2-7	CASSLAGSAKEQYF
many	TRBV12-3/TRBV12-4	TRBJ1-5	CASTILEGPQHF
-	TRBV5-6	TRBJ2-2	CVSSFGENSMTGELFF
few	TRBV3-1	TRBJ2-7	CASSRGGSYEQYF
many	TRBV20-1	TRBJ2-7	CSARDSTGLAEGYEQYF
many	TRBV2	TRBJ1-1	CASSARGQGHTEAFF
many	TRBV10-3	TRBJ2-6	CATQPGTGRSGANVLTF
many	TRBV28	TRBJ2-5	CASSSPRLATQYF
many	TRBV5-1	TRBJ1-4	CASSLVPGNEKLFF
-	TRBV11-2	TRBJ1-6	CASNKGDSPLNF